The 2 T cell receptor beta chains below come from one sample, sequenced in a study of blood T cell repertoires in COVID-19. Profiled with immunoSEQ multiplex PCR; TCRdb holds only in-frame clones, not every one. The table has 60,000 to 90,000 clones, about 85% seen once. The sequencing input was peripheral blood. Receptors were obtained from a man aged 55-75 years with active or convalescent COVID-19.

V and J are TRBV9 and TRBJ2-6; perhaps TRBD1 as D (5 bases). V lost 5 bases and J 0 bases, leaving 9 bases between the germline ends. The CDR3 is 15 residues long. Germline V gene lookup returns CDR1 SGDLS and CDR2 YYNGEE. The CDR3 is CASRQAYSGANVLTF. The CDR3 region has the DNA TGTGCCAGCAGACAGGCGTACTCTGGGGCCAACGTCCTGACTTTC.

Here the CDR3 DNA reads TGTGCCAGCAGTGGGGGGCAGGGCATACAAGAGACCCAGTACTTC. Its translation: CASSGGQGIQETQYF. The J gene is TRBJ2-5, the V gene TRBV2, with D possibly TRBD1 on 6 matching bases. The V gene's germline CDR1 is SNHLY and CDR2 FYNNEI. V was shortened by 4 bases and J by 2 bases, with 14 bases between the two germline ends. This CDR3 has 15 residues.